Listed here is a single TCR beta chain. These data originate in a study of OX40 agonist ivuxolimab in advanced cancers. Sequenced by immunoSEQ multiplex PCR; TCRdb stores in-frame clones only, minus some. The sample has roughly 80,000 clones, roughly 87% seen once. The material was CD4+ or CD8+ T cells sorted from blood, obtained in a trial of the OX40 agonist ivuxolimab. The receptor's source is an adult with an advanced solid tumor such as melanoma, head and neck, liver or kidney cancer.

The CDR3 region is CAWRGGRVAGANVLTF. The CDR3 DNA is TGTGCCTGGAGGGGAGGGCGGGTGGCTGGGGCCAACGTCCTGACTTTC. V gene TRBV30 combines with J gene TRBJ2-6; 7 nucleotides line up with TRBD2. CDR1 GTSNPN and CDR2 SVGIG come from the germline V gene (reference sequence). This CDR3 spans 16 amino acids. V gave up 3 bases and J gave up 2 bases; unmatched junction bases: 7.